These 9 T cell receptor beta chains were all obtained from the same sample, sequenced in a study of OX40 agonist ivuxolimab in advanced cancers. Method: immunoSEQ multiplex PCR; TCRdb's copy keeps in-frame clones and lacks some. This sample has 65,000 to 80,000 clones; about 94% occur once, and the top ten carry 6.2%. The sample was CD4+ or CD8+ T cells sorted from blood, taken in a trial of the OX40 agonist ivuxolimab. The receptors come from an adult with an advanced solid tumor such as melanoma, head and neck, liver or kidney cancer.

The chain employs TRBV23-1 and TRBJ1-1, with 7 bases identical to TRBD1. TRBV23-1 is an open reading frame, and its role is uncertain. The CDR3 loop spans 14 amino acids. V lost 9 bases, J lost 0 bases, and 7 bases stayed unmatched. DNA of the CDR3: TGCGCCAGACTCATGGGACAGCTGAACACTGAAGCTTTCTTT. Its protein is CARLMGQLNTEAFF.

The chain couples TRBV6-1 to TRBJ2-7; 7 nucleotides match TRBD2. Germline trimming cut 4 bases from V and 0 bases from J; bases unmatched to any gene: 6. CDR1 MNHNS and CDR2 SASEGT come from the germline V gene. The CDR3 has 15 amino acids. The CDR3 is CASSARLADSYEQYF. Here the CDR3 DNA reads TGTGCCAGCAGTGCCAGGCTAGCGGACTCCTACGAGCAGTACTTC.

This rearrangement joins TRBV5-6 to TRBJ1-2, with D possibly being TRBD1 (5 bases). This CDR3 is built from 13 residues. V was trimmed by 5 bases and J by 0 bases, leaving 8 bases between them. Germline lookup yields CDR1 SGHDT and CDR2 YYEEEE. CDR3 sequence (DNA): TGTGCCAGCAGTTACAGGTCTAACTATGGCTACACCTTC. Translating it yields CASSYRSNYGYTF.

This clone has just one count. The V and J genes are TRBV4-1 and TRBJ2-5; D call uncertain. Trimming took 4 bases from V and 1 from J, leaving 13 bases between them. Germline CDR1 reads MGHRA; CDR2 reads YSYEKL. The CDR3 covers 15 residues. This CDR3 is CASSLSGLFQETQYF. In nucleotides, the CDR3 is TGCGCCAGCAGCCTAAGTGGGCTTTTCCAAGAGACCCAGTACTTC.

The chain uses TRBV25-1 and TRBJ2-5, with D uncertain. V was trimmed by 8 bases and J by 5 bases, leaving 3 bases between them. The CDR3 is 9 residues long. The V gene's germline CDR1 is MGHDK and CDR2 SYGVNS. CDR3 DNA sequence: TGTGCCAGCTGGGAGACCCAGTACTTC. It translates to CASWETQYF. Combining the CDR3 with reference TRBV25-1 and TRBJ2-5 gives the whole variable domain EADIYQTPRYLVIGTGKKITLECSQTMGHDKMYWYQQDPGMELHLIHYSYGVNSTEKGDLSSESTVSRIRTEHFPLTLESARPSHTSQYLCASWETQYFGPGTRLLVL.

The chain has TRBV12-5 and TRBJ2-1, with 10 nucleotides matching TRBD2. Trimming took 7 bases from V and 10 from J; bases not matched to a gene: 7. Germline loops: CDR1 LGHNT, CDR2 FRNRAP. The CDR3 extends over 13 amino acids. CDR3 sequence reads: CASALAGVEEQFF. Here the CDR3 DNA reads TGTGCTAGTGCCCTAGCGGGAGTTGAGGAGCAGTTCTTC.

CDR3 coding DNA: TGTGCCAGTAGGCCCGGGACAGGGCTTACTGAAGCTTTCTTT. It specifies CASRPGTGLTEAFF. The chain combines TRBV19 with TRBJ1-1, with 9 bases matching TRBD1. The ends lost 6 bases at V and 5 bases at J; junction bases unmatched: 7. CDR3 length: 14 amino acids. Germline V gene data show CDR1 as LNHDA and CDR2 as SQIVND (reference sequence).

The chain uses TRBV7-9 and TRBJ2-7; D possibly corresponds to TRBD1 (6 bases). The CDR3 is made up of 15 amino acids. V lost 1 base and J lost 1, with 11 bases in between. The germline gives CDR1 SEHNR, CDR2 FQNEAQ (reference sequence). DNA of the CDR3: TGTGCCAGCAGCTTAGTAGGGGGATCGTCCTACGAGCAGTACTTC. Amino acid sequence: CASSLVGGSSYEQYF.

The rearrangement joins TRBV28 to TRBJ2-4; D possibly corresponds to TRBD1 (6 bases). Germline lookup yields CDR1 MDHEN and CDR2 SYDVKM. Trimming left V 3 bases short and J 6 bases short, with 12 bases between. The CDR3 loop spans 14 amino acids. CDR3 protein: CASSLKDRLNIQYF. CDR3 sequence (DNA): TGTGCCAGCAGTTTGAAAGACAGGCTAAACATTCAGTACTTC.